Following are 30 T cell receptor beta chains from one sample sequenced in a study of blood T cell repertoires in COVID-19. This table comes from immunoSEQ multiplex PCR, and its TCRdb copy is limited to in-frame clones, with some not included. The sample holds roughly 670,000 clones, about 90% seen once. Sequenced input: peripheral blood. The receptors were gathered from a woman between 18 and 29 years old with acute or convalescent COVID-19.

This chain links TRBV12-5 with TRBJ2-5, with TRBD1 identical over 12 bases. In germline, CDR1 is LGHNT, CDR2 FRNRAP. The CDR3 is made up of 15 amino acids. Trimming cost V 6 bases and J 5 bases; bases outside gene matches: 7. CDR3 residues: CASGSGTGGWETQYF. CDR3 bases: TGTGCTAGTGGCTCAGGGACAGGGGGCTGGGAGACCCAGTACTTC. Based on the CDR3 plus reference TRBV12-5 and TRBJ2-5, the full variable domain is DARVTQTPRHKVTEMGQEVTMRCQPILGHNTVFWYRQTMMQGLELLAYFRNRAPLDDSGMPKDRFSAEMPDATLATLKIQPSEPRDSAVYFCASGSGTGGWETQYFGPGTRLLVL.

A note on this clone: A junction boundary mismatches the germline segment, possibly from a read error. This chain joins TRBV3-1 (or the pseudogene TRBV3-2) and TRBJ2-7; 7 bases align to TRBD1. CDR1 is LGHDT and CDR2 is YNNKEL in the germline V gene (reference sequence). There are 15 residues in the CDR3. The CDR3 bases are TGTGCCAGCGGGTACATGGGGGACAGAGGTTTTGGGTCTTCCTTC. This codes for CASGYMGDRGFGSSF.

The chain joins TRBV21-1 to TRBJ1-2; TRBD1 was called by the table and not checked on the DNA. TRBV21-1 is marked as a pseudogene. This CDR3 is 16 amino acids long. CDR3 sequence reads: CASSRLHRQGDYGYTF. The CDR3 nucleotides read TGTGCCAGCAGCCGTCTTCACCGGCAGGGTGACTATGGCTACACCTTC.

The chain couples TRBV21-1 to TRBJ2-2; the table's D call, TRBD2, was not checked against the DNA. TRBV21-1 is a recognized pseudogene. The CDR3 runs to 14 residues. CDR3 nucleotide sequence: TGTGCCAGCAGCAATCGGGAGACCACCGGGGAGCTGTTTTTT. This encodes CASSNRETTGELFF.

The V gene is TRBV5-8, the J gene TRBJ1-5; a weak D match, TRBD1 (6 bases). V lost 4 bases and J lost 6, with 14 bases in between. Germline V gene lookup returns CDR1 SGHTS and CDR2 YDEGEE. CDR3 size: 14 residues. In nucleotides, the CDR3 is TGTGCCAGCAGCCCTAACAGGGTTGGTCAGCCCCAGCATTTT. As protein: CASSPNRVGQPQHF.

The chain carries TRBV2 and TRBJ1-1; D is uncertain. The V gene lost 8 bases and the J gene lost 0 bases, with 10 bases spanning the gap. There are 13 residues in the CDR3. Per germline, CDR1 SNHLY and CDR2 FYNNEI. In DNA, the CDR3 is TGTGCCAGCCTCAGGAATATGAACACTGAAGCTTTCTTT. This codes for CASLRNMNTEAFF. The whole variable domain, filled in from reference TRBV2 and TRBJ1-1, reads EPEVTQTPSHQVTQMGQEVILRCVPISNHLYFYWYRQILGQKVEFLVSFYNNEISEKSEIFDDQFSVERPDGSNFTLKIRSTKLEDSAMYFCASLRNMNTEAFFGQGTRLTVV.

V is TRBV5-6 and J is TRBJ1-5; TRBD1 matches at 10 bases. CDR3 size: 15 residues. Germline CDR1 and CDR2: SGHDT and YYEEEE. The V and J ends lost 4 bases and 8 bases, in that order; junction bases with no gene match: 9. The CDR3 loop reads CASSPRTGGVEPQHF. DNA for the CDR3: TGTGCCAGCAGCCCCCGGACAGGGGGAGTTGAGCCCCAGCATTTT.

This clone was counted a single time. This chain uses TRBV5-6 with TRBJ1-1, with D hard to call. V lost 0 bases and J 11 bases, leaving 14 bases between the germline ends. Germline CDR1 SGHDT, CDR2 YYEEEE. The CDR3 is 13 amino acids. The CDR3 DNA reads as TGTGCCAGCAGCTTGGGGCGGGGTGTGGGTGCTTTCTTT. As protein: CASSLGRGVGAFF.

The V gene is TRBV4-1, the J gene TRBJ1-2; D ambiguous. Deletions cut 4 bases from V and 6 bases from J, with 18 bases between. This CDR3 has 15 residues. Germline V CDR1 and CDR2: MGHRA, YSYEKL. The CDR3 DNA is TGCGCCAGCAGCCCCAATGCAGACAACTGGGATGGCTACACCTTC. Protein product: CASSPNADNWDGYTF.

V usage is TRBV5-8 and J usage is TRBJ1-2, with TRBD1 matching 9 bases. The V segment lost 4 bases and the J segment 6 bases; nucleotides outside the gene matches: 7. Germline V gives CDR1 SGHTS, CDR2 YDEGEE. This CDR3 comprises 14 residues. CDR3 sequence (DNA): TGTGCCAGCAGCCTAAGGGACAGGGACAATGGCTACACCTTC. This codes for CASSLRDRDNGYTF.

The chain has TRBV29-1 and TRBJ1-2, with D perhaps TRBD1 (6 bases). V lost 5 bases to trimming and J lost 5 bases, with 12 bases between them. This CDR3 has 12 amino acids. Germline CDR1 is SQVTM and CDR2 is ANQGSEA. The DNA for the CDR3 is TGCAGCGTTCCGGACAGTTCATATGGCTACACCTTC. The encoded protein is CSVPDSSYGYTF.

The chain couples TRBV6-5 to TRBJ1-6, with a tentative D call TRBD1 (5 bases). V shed 2 bases and J shed 10 bases, with 18 bases lying between them. CDR1 is MNHEY and CDR2 is SVGAGI in the germline V gene. The CDR3 has 16 residues. As DNA, the CDR3 is TGTGCCAGCAGTTACGCCCCGGGGGGAGAAGAGTCACCCCTCCACTTT. This gives the protein CASSYAPGGEESPLHF.

The chain uses TRBV3-1 (or the pseudogene TRBV3-2) and TRBJ1-4; the match to TRBD1 covers 8 bases. Trimming removed 2 bases from V and 8 bases from J; junction bases left unmatched: 13. There are 17 residues in the CDR3. Germline V gives CDR1 LGHDT, CDR2 YNNKEL (reference sequence). The CDR3 protein is CASSQYGTGQGPEKLFF. The CDR3 coding sequence is TGTGCCAGCAGCCAATACGGGACTGGACAGGGTCCCGAAAAACTGTTTTTT.

The gene calls are TRBV25-1 and TRBJ1-4; no firm D call. The CDR3 totals 14 residues. Trimming took off 5 bases at V and 4 bases at J, with 11 bases between the two ends. The germline gives CDR1 MGHDK, CDR2 SYGVNS. The CDR3 protein is CASSLAGSNEKLFF. The CDR3 nucleotides read TGTGCCAGCAGTCTTGCGGGTAGTAATGAAAAACTGTTTTTT.

This clone was seen a single time. This chain joins TRBV7-9 and TRBJ1-5; maybe TRBD1 (6 bases). This CDR3 has 14 amino acids. The V gene lost 5 bases and the J gene lost 5 bases, with 13 bases spanning the gap. Germline V CDR1 and CDR2: SEHNR, FQNEAQ (reference sequence). CDR3 nucleotide sequence: TGTGCCAGCAGCCCAACAGGGTTAGATCAGCCCCAGCATTTT. The encoded protein is CASSPTGLDQPQHF.

This chain connects TRBV19 to TRBJ2-2; weak D call: TRBD2 (7 bases). Germline V gene lookup returns CDR1 LNHDA and CDR2 SQIVND (reference sequence). The CDR3 contains 15 residues. Trimming pared 3 bases from V and 6 bases from J, leaving 14 bases between. The CDR3 sequence is CASSIGGALAGELFF. For the CDR3, the DNA is TGTGCCAGTAGTATTGGGGGGGCTCTCGCCGGGGAGCTGTTTTTT.

The rearrangement links TRBV7-9 to TRBJ2-7; 7 nucleotides match TRBD1. The CDR3 runs to 14 residues. Per germline, CDR1 SEHNR and CDR2 FQNEAQ (reference sequence). V lost 4 bases to trimming and J lost 3 bases; unmatched junction nucleotides: 6. In nucleotides, the CDR3 is TGTGCCAGCAGCTCCTTGGACAGGTTCTACGAGCAGTACTTC. Encoded protein: CASSSLDRFYEQYF.

The chain carries TRBV7-9 and TRBJ1-2, with 9 positions matching TRBD1. CDR1 and CDR2 from the germline V gene are SEHNR and FQNEAQ (reference sequence). The CDR3 has 14 residues. Trimming cost V 5 bases and J 6 bases; bases outside gene matches: 7. The DNA for the CDR3 is TGTGCCAGCAGCCTCACAGGGGGCCATGATGGCTACACCTTC. As protein: CASSLTGGHDGYTF. Combining the CDR3 with reference TRBV7-9 and TRBJ1-2 gives the whole variable domain DTGVSQNPRHKITKRGQNVTFRCDPISEHNRLYWYRQTLGQGPEFLTYFQNEAQLEKSRLLSDRFSAERPKGSFSTLEIQRTEQGDSAMYLCASSLTGGHDGYTFGSGTRLTVV.

The V and J genes are TRBV21-1 and TRBJ2-7; the listed D gene, TRBD2, was not tested against the DNA. TRBV21-1 is a known pseudogene. The CDR3 is made up of 16 amino acids. CDR3: CASSKGGGGASYEQYF. The CDR3, as DNA: TGTGCCAGCAGCAAGGGAGGAGGGGGGGCCTCCTACGAGCAGTACTTC.

The sample holds one count of this clone. In the same sample, other DNA sequences code for this CDR3. V is TRBV6-1 and J is TRBJ1-2; the D is unclear. This CDR3 is built from 13 residues. The germline V gene encodes CDR1 MNHNS and CDR2 SASEGT. Trimming took off 2 bases at V and 0 bases at J, with 4 bases between the two ends. CDR3 sequence reads: CASSETANYGYTF. The CDR3 nucleotides are TGTGCCAGCAGTGAAACTGCTAACTATGGCTACACCTTC.

This clone was seen more than once but under ten times. The chain links TRBV9 to TRBJ1-1; tentative D call: TRBD1 (6 bases). The CDR3 extends over 14 amino acids. The V gene's germline CDR1 is SGDLS and CDR2 YYNGEE. V was trimmed by 4 bases and J by 6 bases, leaving 16 bases between them. The CDR3 nucleotides read TGTGCCAGCAGCTTAAACCTACAGGGATCTGAAGCTTTCTTT. As protein: CASSLNLQGSEAFF.

The chain combines TRBV28 with TRBJ2-7; TRBD1 is a possible D gene (5 bases). The V end was cut by 5 bases, the J end by 7 bases, with 9 bases between. Germline V lookup: CDR1 MDHEN, CDR2 SYDVKM. The CDR3 contains 11 residues. CDR3 sequence reads: CASSPRTEQYF. The CDR3 DNA reads as TGTGCCAGCAGTCCCCGGACAGAGCAGTACTTC.

This clone was seen once. This rearrangement joins TRBV6-2 or TRBV6-3 to TRBJ1-5; perhaps TRBD1 as D (6 bases). The CDR3 has 14 residues. CDR1 is MNHEY, CDR2 SVGEGT, per germline. Trimming removed 6 bases at V and 5 bases at J, with 14 bases between. CDR3 amino acids: CASSNTGTDQPQHF. The CDR3 nucleotides read TGTGCCAGCAGCAATACAGGGACGGATCAGCCCCAGCATTTT.

This clone has just a few counts. This chain joins TRBV6-4 and TRBJ2-6; no clear D gene. CDR3 length: 15 amino acids. The V end was cut by 0 bases, the J end by 0 bases, with 3 bases between. CDR1 MRHNA and CDR2 SNTAGT come from the germline V gene. The CDR3 reads CASSDSSSGANVLTF. The CDR3 DNA reads TGTGCCAGCAGTGACTCGAGCTCTGGGGCCAACGTCCTGACTTTC.

The genes are TRBV2 and TRBJ2-3; 12 bases match TRBD2. The germline CDR1 and CDR2 sequences are SNHLY and FYNNEI. The ends lost 0 bases at V and 5 bases at J; junction bases unmatched: 15. This CDR3 comprises 20 residues. This CDR3 is CASSEARGGGLAGGQDTQYF. The CDR3 coding sequence is TGTGCCAGCAGTGAAGCGCGGGGTGGCGGGCTAGCGGGGGGGCAAGATACGCAGTATTTT.

The rearrangement uses TRBV11-3 and TRBJ2-3; 15 nucleotides align to TRBD2. CDR1 SGHNT and CDR2 YENEEA come from the germline V gene. The CDR3 spans 17 residues. V dropped 5 bases and J dropped 6; count of bases not matched to a gene: 9. CDR3 bases: TGTGCCAGCAGCGCCCGGACTAGCGGGGGGGCCTCGGATACGCAGTATTTT. Protein: CASSARTSGGASDTQYF. The full variable domain, with the rest looked up from reference TRBV11-3 and TRBJ2-3, is EAGVVQSPRYKIIEKKQPVAFWCNPISGHNTLYWYLQNLGQGPELLIRYENEEAVDDSQLPKDRFSAERLKGVDSTLKIQPAELGDSAVYLCASSARTSGGASDTQYFGPGTRLTVL.

CDR3 sequence reads: CASSFYGGNTEAFF. CDR3 nucleotides: TGCGCCAGCAGCTTTTACGGGGGGAACACTGAAGCTTTCTTT. The chain couples TRBV5-1 to TRBJ1-1, with D perhaps TRBD1 (5 bases). This CDR3 contains 14 residues. V lost 2 bases to trimming and J lost 1 base, with 9 bases between them. Germline-derived CDR1 and CDR2 are SGHRS and YFSETQ.

This clone is a singleton in its sample. The chain couples TRBV30 to TRBJ2-3, with 10 positions matching TRBD2. The V gene end was trimmed by 1 base and the J gene end by 0 bases; junction bases not matched to a gene: 1. The CDR3 is 15 residues long. Germline V gene data show CDR1 as GTSNPN and CDR2 as SVGIG (reference sequence). The CDR3 DNA reads TGTGCCTGGAGTGGGGGACTAGCGAGCACAGATACGCAGTATTTT. Encoded protein: CAWSGGLASTDTQYF.

The V call is TRBV7-9, the J call TRBJ1-1; a possible D gene is TRBD1 (6 bases). CDR3 length: 14 amino acids. V lost 5 bases and J 0 bases, leaving 10 bases between the germline ends. The germline gives CDR1 SEHNR, CDR2 FQNEAQ (reference sequence). This chain's CDR3 is CASSITGMNTEAFF. The DNA of the CDR3 is TGTGCCAGCAGCATCACAGGGATGAACACTGAAGCTTTCTTT.

This clone occurred once. The chain has TRBV5-4 and TRBJ2-2, with 7 nucleotides matching TRBD2. Germline-derived CDR1 and CDR2 are SGHNT and YYREEE (reference sequence). V was clipped by 1 base and J by 5 bases; unmatched bases: 2. This CDR3 spans 14 amino acids. The CDR3 DNA follows: TGTGCCAGCAGCTTGCTCGGGGGGACCGGGGAGCTGTTTTTT. It is translated as CASSLLGGTGELFF.